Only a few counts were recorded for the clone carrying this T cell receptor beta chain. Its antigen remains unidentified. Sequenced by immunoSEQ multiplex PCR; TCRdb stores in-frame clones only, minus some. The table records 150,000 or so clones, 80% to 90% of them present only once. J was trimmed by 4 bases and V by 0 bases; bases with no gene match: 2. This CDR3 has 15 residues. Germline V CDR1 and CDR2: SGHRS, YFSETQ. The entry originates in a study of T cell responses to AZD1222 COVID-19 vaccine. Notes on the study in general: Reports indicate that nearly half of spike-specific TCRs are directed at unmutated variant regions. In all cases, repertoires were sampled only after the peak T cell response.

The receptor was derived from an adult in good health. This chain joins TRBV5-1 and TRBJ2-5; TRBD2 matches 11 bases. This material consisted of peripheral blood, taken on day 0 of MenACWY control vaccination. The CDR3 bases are TGCGCCAGCAGCTTGGCGGGGACTAGCGGAGAGACCCAGTACTTC. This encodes CASSLAGTSGETQYF. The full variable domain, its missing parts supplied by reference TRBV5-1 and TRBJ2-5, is KAGVTQTPRYLIKTRGQQVTLSCSPISGHRSVSWYQQTPGQGLQFLFEYFSETQRNKGNFPGRFSGRQFSNSRSEMNVSTLELGDSALYLCASSLAGTSGETQYFGPGTRLLVL.